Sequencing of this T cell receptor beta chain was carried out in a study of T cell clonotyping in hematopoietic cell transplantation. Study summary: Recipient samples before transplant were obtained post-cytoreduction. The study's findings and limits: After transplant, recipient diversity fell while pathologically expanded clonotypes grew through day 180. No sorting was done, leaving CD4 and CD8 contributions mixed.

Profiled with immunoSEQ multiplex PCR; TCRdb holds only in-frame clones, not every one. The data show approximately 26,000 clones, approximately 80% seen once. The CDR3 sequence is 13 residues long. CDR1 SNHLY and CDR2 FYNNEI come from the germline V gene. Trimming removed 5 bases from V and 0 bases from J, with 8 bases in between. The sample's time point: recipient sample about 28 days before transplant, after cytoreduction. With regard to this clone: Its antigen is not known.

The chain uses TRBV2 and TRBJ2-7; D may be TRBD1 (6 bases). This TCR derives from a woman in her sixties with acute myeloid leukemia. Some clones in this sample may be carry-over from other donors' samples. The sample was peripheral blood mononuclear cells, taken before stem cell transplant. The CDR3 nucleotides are TGTGCCAGCAGTAAACAGGGCTCCTACGAGCAGTACTTC. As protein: CASSKQGSYEQYF.